This T cell receptor (beta chain) was obtained from a study of T cells in Graves' hyperthyroidism and ophthalmopathy. The study's findings and limits: It was a median roughly 6.5 months before onset that the model predicted ophthalmopathy.

Amplification targeted TCR beta CDR3 regions from RNA transcripts. The TCR CDR3 was amplified in a first-round RT-PCR using the HTBI primer set. TCRdb passed the multiplex PCR reads through MiXCR, listing each CDR3 protein once. Of 500,000 or so distinct CDR3 sequences in the sample, 17% were seen once. Germline V gene lookup returns CDR1 DFQATT and CDR2 SNEGSKA (reference sequence). This CDR3 contains 15 residues. Trimming stripped 0 bases from V and 0 bases from J, with 12 bases between. With regard to this clonotype: Its target is not known.

Material for sequencing was blood. The chain recombines TRBV20-1 with TRBJ2-7; TRBD2 is a possible D gene (5 bases). This clonotype originated in a woman between 18 and 29 years old with Graves' ophthalmopathy. This CDR3 is CSARDPTGSSYEQYF. DNA for the CDR3: TGCAGTGCTAGAGACCCGACGGGAAGCTCCTACGAGCAGTACTTC.